The entry below describes one T cell receptor beta chain. Original processing notes: Using reference gene primer amplification, nucleated cell counts were estimated. Profiling relied on immunoSEQ multiplex PCR, and the TCRdb table lists in-frame clones only, not all of them. Clone size and the V and J calls come from that table; the DNA yielded D and trimming. The sample includes fewer than 250,000 clones, over 75% of them seen just once. This entry is derived from a study of blood T cell repertoires in COVID-19. As for the study in general: The samples span acute and convalescent COVID-19 from the United States, Italy and Spain. From T cells, B-cell-depleted T cells, or PBMCs came the material, which was cDNA or gDNA.

Germline CDR1 and CDR2: SGHRS and YFSETQ. The CDR3 sequence is 15 residues long. Deletions cut 4 bases from V and 1 base from J, with 13 bases between. The sample consisted of peripheral blood. The genes are TRBV5-1 and TRBJ2-3; TRBD1 might be the D (5 bases). The receptor's source is a woman aged 40-49 years with acute or convalescent COVID-19. CDR3 sequence reads: CASSKQSTGTDTQYF. The CDR3 DNA reads as TGCGCCAGCAGCAAACAGTCGACAGGCACAGATACGCAGTATTTT.